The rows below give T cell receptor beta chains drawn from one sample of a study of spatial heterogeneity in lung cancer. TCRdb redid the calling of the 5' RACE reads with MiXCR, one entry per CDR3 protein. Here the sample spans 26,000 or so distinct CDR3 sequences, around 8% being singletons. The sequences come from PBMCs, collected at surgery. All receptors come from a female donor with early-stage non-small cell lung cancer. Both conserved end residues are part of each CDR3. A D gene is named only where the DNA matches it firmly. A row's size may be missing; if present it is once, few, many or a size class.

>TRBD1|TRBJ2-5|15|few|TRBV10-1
TGCGCCAGCAGTGAAAGTACAGGGGGCGTTAAGACCCAGTACTTC
CASSESTGGVKTQYF
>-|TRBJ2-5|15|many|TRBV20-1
TGCAGTGCTGAGTCCCCTCTAGGCTTTGGGGAGACCCAGTACTTC
CSAESPLGFGETQYF
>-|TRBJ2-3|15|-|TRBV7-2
TGTGCCAGCAGCCCCTCTGCGGTTAGCACAGATACGCAGTATTTT
CASSPSAVSTDTQYF
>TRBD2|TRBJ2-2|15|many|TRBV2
TGTGCCAGCACTGGGGCTAGCGGGAGTTCCGGGGAGCTGTTTTTT
CASTGASGSSGELFF
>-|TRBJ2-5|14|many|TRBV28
TGTGCCAGCAGCCCCTCGCCGGGACAACCGTCCCAGTACTTC
CASSPSPGQPSQYF
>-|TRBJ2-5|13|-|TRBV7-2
TGTGCCAGCAGCTTAGTTAGACGGGAGACCCAGTACTTC
CASSLVRRETQYF
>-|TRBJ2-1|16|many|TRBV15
TGTGCCACCAGCAGGGCTACTAGTATACCCTACAATGAGCAGTTCTTC
CATSRATSIPYNEQFF
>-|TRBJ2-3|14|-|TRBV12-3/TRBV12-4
TGTGCCAGCACCGGAGGGAGTTGGGCAGATACGCAGTATTTT
CASTGGSWADTQYF
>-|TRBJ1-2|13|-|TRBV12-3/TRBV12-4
TGTGCCAGCAGTGGGACAAGGCGCTATGGCTACACCTTC
CASSGTRRYGYTF
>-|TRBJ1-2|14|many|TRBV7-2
TGTGCCAGCAGCCAAAGCAGGGCCAGCTATGGCTACACCTTC
CASSQSRASYGYTF
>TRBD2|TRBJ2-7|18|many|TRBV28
TGTGCCAGCAGCCCCGCCTCTTTTTTGGCGAGCGGGACGGACGAGCAGTACTTC
CASSPASFLASGTDEQYF
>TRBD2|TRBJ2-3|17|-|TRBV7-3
TGTGCCAGCAGCCTTGGTTCGACTAGCGGGAGTATCCGTACGCAGTATTTT
CASSLGSTSGSIRTQYF
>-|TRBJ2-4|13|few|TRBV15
TGTGCCACCAGCCGACCCCCTGGGAACATTCAGTACTTC
CATSRPPGNIQYF
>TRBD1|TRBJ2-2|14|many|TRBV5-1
TGCGCCAGCCAGACAGGGGTCGACACCGGGGAGCTGTTTTTT
CASQTGVDTGELFF
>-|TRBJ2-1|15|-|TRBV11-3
TGTGCCAGCAGCTTAGCCCCCGTGGCCTACAATGAGCAGTTCTTC
CASSLAPVAYNEQFF
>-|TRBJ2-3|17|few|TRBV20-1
TGCAGTGCGGAGAGGTGGGGGAAAGGATCAGGCACAGATACGCAGTATTTT
CSAERWGKGSGTDTQYF
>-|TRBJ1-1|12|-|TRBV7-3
TGTGCCAGCAGCTCTGGACTTGGTGAAGCTTTCTTT
CASSSGLGEAFF
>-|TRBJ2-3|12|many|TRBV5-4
TGTGCCAGCAGCTTGTCCACAGATACGCAGTATTTT
CASSLSTDTQYF
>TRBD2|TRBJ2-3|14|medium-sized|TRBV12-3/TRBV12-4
TGTGCCAGCAGCCAAGGACTAGCTTCAGATACGCAGTATTTT
CASSQGLASDTQYF
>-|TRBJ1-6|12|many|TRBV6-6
TGTGCCAGCAGTTACGGGAATTCACCCCTCCACTTT
CASSYGNSPLHF
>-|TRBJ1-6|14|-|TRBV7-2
TGTGCCAGCAGCCTAACGATGGGGGGTTCACCCCTCCACTTT
CASSLTMGGSPLHF
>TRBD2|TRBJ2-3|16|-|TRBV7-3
TGTGTCAGCAGCACGGGACTAGCGGGAGTCGCAGATACGCAGTATTTT
CVSSTGLAGVADTQYF
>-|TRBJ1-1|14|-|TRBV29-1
TGCAACGCGTCTCTGGGGACTCGCTACACTGAAGCTTTCTTT
CNASLGTRYTEAFF
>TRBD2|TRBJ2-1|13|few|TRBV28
TGTGCCAGCAGTTTACTCTCGTCCGGGAGGGTCTTCTTC
CASSLLSSGRVFF
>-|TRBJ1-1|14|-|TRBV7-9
TGTGCCAGCAGCCCTTTATCATGGGGTACTGAAGCTTTCTTT
CASSPLSWGTEAFF
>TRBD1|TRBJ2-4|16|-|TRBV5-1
TGCGCCAGCAGCCCGGGACAGGGTTGGACCAAAAACATTCAGTACTTC
CASSPGQGWTKNIQYF
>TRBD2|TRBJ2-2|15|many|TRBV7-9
TGTGCCAGCAGCTTAGTGGCGGGAGGCCCCGGGGAGCTGTTTTTT
CASSLVAGGPGELFF
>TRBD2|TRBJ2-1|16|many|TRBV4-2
TGTGCCAGCAGCCAAGAGAGCGGGAACGGCTACAATGAGCAGTTCTTC
CASSQESGNGYNEQFF
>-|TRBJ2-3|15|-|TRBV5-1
TGCGCCAGCAGCTCTTCCGGGACCCTTACAGATACGCAGTATTTT
CASSSSGTLTDTQYF
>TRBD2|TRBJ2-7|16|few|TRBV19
TGTGCCAGTAGTATCGGACTAGCGGGACTCCTCGGCGAGCAGTACTTC
CASSIGLAGLLGEQYF
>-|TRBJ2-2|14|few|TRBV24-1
TGTGCCACCAGTGGACTCGGAGCAACCGGGGAGCTGTTTTTT
CATSGLGATGELFF
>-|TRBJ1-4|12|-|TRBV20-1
TGCAGTGCTAGTCCCCCTCGGGGGAAACTGTTTTTT
CSASPPRGKLFF
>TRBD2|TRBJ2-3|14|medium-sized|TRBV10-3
TGTGCCATCAGTGCTAGCGGGAGTAAAGATACGCAGTATTTT
CAISASGSKDTQYF
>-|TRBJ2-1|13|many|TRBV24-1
TGTGCCACCAGTGATTACAGATACAATGAGCAGTTCTTC
CATSDYRYNEQFF
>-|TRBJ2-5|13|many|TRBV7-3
TGTGCCAGCAGCTTAATGAAGGGAGAGACCCAGTACTTC
CASSLMKGETQYF
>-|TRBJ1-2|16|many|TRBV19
TGTGCCAGTAGTATGTTTCAGGGATTGGGGCTCGATGGCTACACCTTC
CASSMFQGLGLDGYTF